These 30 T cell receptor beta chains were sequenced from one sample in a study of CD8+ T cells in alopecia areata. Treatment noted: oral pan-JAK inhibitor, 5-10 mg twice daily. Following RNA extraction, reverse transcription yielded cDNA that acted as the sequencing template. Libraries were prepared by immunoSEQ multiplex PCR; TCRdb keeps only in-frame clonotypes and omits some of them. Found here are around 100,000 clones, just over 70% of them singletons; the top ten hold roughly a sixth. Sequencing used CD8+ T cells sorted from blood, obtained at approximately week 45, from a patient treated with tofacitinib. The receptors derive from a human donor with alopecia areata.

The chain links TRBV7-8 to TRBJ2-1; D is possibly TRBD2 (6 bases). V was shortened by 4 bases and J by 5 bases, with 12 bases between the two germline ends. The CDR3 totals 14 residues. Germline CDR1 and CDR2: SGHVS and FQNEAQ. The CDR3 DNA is TGTGCCAGCAGCTACCCATGGGGGGACAATGAGCAGTTCTTC. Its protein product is CASSYPWGDNEQFF.

CDR3 in DNA: TGTGCCAGCAGCCCCCTCAGGTCCTACAATGAGCAGTTCTTC. It is translated as CASSPLRSYNEQFF. The chain recombines TRBV9 with TRBJ2-1; unclear D gene. Trimming took off 4 bases at V and 1 base at J, with 9 bases between the two ends. The CDR3 has 14 amino acids. Germline V gene lookup returns CDR1 SGDLS and CDR2 YYNGEE.

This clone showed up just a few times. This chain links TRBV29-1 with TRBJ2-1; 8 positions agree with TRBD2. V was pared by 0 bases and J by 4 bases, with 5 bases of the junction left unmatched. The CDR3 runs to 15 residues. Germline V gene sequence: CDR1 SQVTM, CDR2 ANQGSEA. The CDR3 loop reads CSVEELADLYNEQFF. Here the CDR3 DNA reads TGCAGCGTTGAAGAACTAGCGGACCTATACAATGAGCAGTTCTTC.

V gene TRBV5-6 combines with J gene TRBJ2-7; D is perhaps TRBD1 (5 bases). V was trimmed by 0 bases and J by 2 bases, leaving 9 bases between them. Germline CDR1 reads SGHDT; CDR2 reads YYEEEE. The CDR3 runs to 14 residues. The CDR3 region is CASSLVDKTYEQYF. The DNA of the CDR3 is TGTGCCAGCAGCTTGGTGGACAAGACCTACGAGCAGTACTTC.

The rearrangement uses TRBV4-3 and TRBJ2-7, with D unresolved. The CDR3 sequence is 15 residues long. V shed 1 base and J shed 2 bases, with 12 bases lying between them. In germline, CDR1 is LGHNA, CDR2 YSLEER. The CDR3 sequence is CASSQALSGAYEQYF. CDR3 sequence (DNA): TGCGCCAGCAGCCAAGCCCTTAGTGGGGCCTACGAGCAGTACTTC.

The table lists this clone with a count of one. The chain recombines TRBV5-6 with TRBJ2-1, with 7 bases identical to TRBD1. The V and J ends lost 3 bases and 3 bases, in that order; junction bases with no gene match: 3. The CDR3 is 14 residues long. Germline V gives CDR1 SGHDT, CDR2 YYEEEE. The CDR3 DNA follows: TGTGCCAGCAGCTCAAGGACAGGCTACAATGAGCAGTTCTTC. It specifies CASSSRTGYNEQFF.

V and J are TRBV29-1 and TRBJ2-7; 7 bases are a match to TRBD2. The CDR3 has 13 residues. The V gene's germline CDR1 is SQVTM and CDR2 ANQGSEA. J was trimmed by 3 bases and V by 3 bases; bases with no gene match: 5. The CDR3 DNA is TGCAGCGTTGAGACTGGCGGGGGCTACGAGCAGTACTTC. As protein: CSVETGGGYEQYF.

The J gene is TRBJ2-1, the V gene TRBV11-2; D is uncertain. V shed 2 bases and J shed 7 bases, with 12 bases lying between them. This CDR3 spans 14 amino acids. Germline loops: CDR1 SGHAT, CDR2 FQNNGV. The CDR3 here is CASSLPLQQNEQFF. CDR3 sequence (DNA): TGTGCCAGCAGCTTACCCCTTCAGCAGAATGAGCAGTTCTTC.

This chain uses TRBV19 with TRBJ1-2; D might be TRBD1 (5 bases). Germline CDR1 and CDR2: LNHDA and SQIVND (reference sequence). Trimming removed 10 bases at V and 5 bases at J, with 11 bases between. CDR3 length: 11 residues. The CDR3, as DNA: TGTGCCACCCGGGAGGGGTATGGCTACACCTTC. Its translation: CATREGYGYTF.

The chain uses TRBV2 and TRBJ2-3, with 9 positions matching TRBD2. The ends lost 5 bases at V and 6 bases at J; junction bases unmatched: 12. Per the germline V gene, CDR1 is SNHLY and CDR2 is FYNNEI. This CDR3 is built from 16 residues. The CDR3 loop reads CASSIPRGGEADTQYF. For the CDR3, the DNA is TGTGCCAGCAGTATACCGCGGGGGGGCGAGGCCGATACGCAGTATTTT.

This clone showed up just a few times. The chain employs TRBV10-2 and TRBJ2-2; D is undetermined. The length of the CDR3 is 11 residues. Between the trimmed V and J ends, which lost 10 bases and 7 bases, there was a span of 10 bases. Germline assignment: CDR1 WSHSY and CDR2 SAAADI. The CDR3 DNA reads TGCGCCACCATTGGCGTCGGGGAGCTGTTTTTT. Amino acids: CATIGVGELFF.

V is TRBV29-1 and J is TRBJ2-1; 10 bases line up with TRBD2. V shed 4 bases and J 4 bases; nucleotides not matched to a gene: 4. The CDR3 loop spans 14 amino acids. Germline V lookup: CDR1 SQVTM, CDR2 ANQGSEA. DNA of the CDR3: TGCAGCGTTGGGAGAGCGGGGGGGTACAATGAGCAGTTCTTC. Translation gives CSVGRAGGYNEQFF.

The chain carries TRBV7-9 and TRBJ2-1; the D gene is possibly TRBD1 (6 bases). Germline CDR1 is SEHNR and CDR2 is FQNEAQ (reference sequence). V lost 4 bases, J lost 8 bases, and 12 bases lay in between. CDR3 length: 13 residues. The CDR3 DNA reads TGTGCCAGCAGCTCACAGGGTAGCGATGAGCAGTTCTTC. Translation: CASSSQGSDEQFF.

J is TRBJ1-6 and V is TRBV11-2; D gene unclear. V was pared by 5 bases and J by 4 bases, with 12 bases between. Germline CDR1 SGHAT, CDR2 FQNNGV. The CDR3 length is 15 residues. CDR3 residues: CASSPLKTYNSPLHF. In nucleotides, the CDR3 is TGTGCCAGCAGCCCTCTAAAGACTTATAATTCACCCCTCCACTTT.

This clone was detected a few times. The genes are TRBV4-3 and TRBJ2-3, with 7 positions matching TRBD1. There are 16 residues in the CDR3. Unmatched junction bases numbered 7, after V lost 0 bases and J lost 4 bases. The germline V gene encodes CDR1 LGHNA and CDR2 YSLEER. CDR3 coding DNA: TGCGCCAGCAGCCAAGACCCGACAGGGATGGCAGATACGCAGTATTTT. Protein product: CASSQDPTGMADTQYF.

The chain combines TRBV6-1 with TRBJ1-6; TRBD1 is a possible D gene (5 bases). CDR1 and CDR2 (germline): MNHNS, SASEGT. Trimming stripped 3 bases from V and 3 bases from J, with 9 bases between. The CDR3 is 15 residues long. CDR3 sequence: CASSEADSYNSPLHF. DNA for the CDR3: TGTGCCAGCAGTGAGGCCGACAGCTATAATTCACCCCTCCACTTT.

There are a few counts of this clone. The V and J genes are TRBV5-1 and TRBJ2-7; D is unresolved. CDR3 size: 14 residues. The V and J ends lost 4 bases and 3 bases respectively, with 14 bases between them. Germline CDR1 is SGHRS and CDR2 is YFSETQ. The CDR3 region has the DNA TGCGCCAGCAGCCCCAAAGTTGGAAACTACGAGCAGTACTTC. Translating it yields CASSPKVGNYEQYF.

The CDR3 region is CASKGPKPEQYF. The DNA of the CDR3 is TGTGCCAGTAAGGGCCCCAAACCTGAGCAGTATTTT. This chain connects TRBV19 to TRBJ2-3; no clear D gene. Germline V CDR1 and CDR2: LNHDA, SQIVND (reference sequence). V was clipped by 7 bases and J by 11 bases, with 16 bases between them. The CDR3 has 12 residues.

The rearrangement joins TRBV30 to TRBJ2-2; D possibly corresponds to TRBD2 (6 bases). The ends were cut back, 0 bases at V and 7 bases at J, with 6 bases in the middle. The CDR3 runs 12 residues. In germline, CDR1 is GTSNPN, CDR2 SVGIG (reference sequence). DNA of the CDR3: TGTGCCTGGAGTGTGGGGGGCGGGGAGCTGTTTTTT. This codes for CAWSVGGGELFF.

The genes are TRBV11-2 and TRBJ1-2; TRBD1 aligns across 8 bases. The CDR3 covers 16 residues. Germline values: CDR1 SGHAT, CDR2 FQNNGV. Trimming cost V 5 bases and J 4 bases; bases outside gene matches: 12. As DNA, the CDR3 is TGTGCCAGCAGCACGGACCGGACAGGGATGGTCTATGGCTACACCTTC. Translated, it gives CASSTDRTGMVYGYTF.

CDR3 loop: CASSPRDWSGELFF. The CDR3 DNA is TGTGCCAGCAGCCCGAGAGACTGGTCCGGGGAGCTGTTTTTT. The rearrangement uses TRBV7-3 and TRBJ2-2; the D is unclear. The CDR3 runs 14 residues. Per the germline V gene, CDR1 is SGHTA and CDR2 is FQGTGA. V dropped 5 bases and J dropped 6 bases, with 13 bases sitting between them.

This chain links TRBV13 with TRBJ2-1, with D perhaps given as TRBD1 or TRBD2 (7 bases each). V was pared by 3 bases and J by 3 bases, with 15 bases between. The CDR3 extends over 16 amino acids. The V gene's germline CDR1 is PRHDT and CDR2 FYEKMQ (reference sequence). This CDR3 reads CASSFRGGGYYNEQFF. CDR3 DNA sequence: TGTGCCAGCAGCTTCAGGGGGGGTGGATACTACAATGAGCAGTTCTTC.

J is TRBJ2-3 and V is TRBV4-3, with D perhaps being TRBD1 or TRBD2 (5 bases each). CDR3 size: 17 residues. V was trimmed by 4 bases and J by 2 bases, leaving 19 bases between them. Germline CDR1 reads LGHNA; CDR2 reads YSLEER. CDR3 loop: CASSPRFAGGPTDTQYF. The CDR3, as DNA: TGCGCCAGCAGCCCCCGTTTTGCTGGGGGACCCACAGATACGCAGTATTTT.

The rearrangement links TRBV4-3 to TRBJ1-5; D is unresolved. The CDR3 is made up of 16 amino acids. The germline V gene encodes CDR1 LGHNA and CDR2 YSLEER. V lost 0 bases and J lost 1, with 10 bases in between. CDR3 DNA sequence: TGCGCCAGCAGCCAAGATAGTCGGGTGAGCAATCAGCCCCAGCATTTT. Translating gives CASSQDSRVSNQPQHF.

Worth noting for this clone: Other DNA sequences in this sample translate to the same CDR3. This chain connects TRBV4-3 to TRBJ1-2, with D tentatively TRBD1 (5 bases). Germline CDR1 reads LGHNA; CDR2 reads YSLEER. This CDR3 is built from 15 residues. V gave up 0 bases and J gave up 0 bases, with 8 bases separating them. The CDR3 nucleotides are TGCGCCAGCAGCCAAGATAGAGGGGCTAACTATGGCTACACCTTC. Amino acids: CASSQDRGANYGYTF.

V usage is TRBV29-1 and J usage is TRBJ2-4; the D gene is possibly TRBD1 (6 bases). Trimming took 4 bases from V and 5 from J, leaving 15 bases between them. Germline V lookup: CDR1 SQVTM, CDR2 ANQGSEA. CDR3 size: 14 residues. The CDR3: CSVVRDTRQNIQYF. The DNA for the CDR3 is TGCAGCGTTGTCCGGGACACTAGGCAAAACATTCAGTACTTC.

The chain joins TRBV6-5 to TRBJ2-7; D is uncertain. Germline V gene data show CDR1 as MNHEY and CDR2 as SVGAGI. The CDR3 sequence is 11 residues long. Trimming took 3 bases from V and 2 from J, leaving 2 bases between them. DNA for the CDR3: TGTGCCAGCAGTTATGCCTACGAGCAGTACTTC. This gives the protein CASSYAYEQYF.

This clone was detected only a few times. CDR3 nucleotides: TGCGCCAGCAGTCAAGGGAGACTAGCAGCTGATACGCAGTATTTT. This translates into CASSQGRLAADTQYF. The chain employs TRBV23-1 and TRBJ2-3; TRBD2 matches 7 bases. TRBV23-1 is marked as an open reading frame, function uncertain. With 2 bases clipped from V and 6 bases from J, the junction kept 8 bases outside the gene matches. The CDR3 spans 15 residues.

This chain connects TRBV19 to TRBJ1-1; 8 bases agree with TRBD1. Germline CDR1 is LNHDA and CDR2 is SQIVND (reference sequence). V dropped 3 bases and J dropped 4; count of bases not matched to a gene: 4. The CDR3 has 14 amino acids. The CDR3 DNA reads TGTGCCAGTAGTATTAGTACAGGGGGCACTGAAGCTTTCTTT. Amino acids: CASSISTGGTEAFF.

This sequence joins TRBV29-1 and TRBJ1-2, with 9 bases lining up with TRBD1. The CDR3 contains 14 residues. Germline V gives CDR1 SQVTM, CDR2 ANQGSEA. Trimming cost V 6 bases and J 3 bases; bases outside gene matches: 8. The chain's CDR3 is CSVDHRDRDYGYTF. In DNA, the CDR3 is TGCAGCGTGGACCACCGGGACAGGGACTATGGCTACACCTTC.